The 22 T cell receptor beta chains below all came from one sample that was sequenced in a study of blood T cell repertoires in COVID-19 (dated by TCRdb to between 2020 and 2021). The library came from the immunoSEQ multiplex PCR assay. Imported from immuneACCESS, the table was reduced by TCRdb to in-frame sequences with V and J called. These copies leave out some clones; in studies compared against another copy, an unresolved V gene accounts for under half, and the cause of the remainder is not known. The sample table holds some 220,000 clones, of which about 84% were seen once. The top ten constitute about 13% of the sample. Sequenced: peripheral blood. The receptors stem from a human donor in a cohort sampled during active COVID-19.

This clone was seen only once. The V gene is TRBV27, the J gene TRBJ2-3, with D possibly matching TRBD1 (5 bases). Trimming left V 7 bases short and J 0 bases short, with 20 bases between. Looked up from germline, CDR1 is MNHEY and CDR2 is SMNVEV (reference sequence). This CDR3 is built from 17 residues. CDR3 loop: CASKEEGVHISTDTQYF. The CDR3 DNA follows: TGTGCCAGCAAGGAAGAAGGGGTCCACATTAGCACAGATACGCAGTATTTT.

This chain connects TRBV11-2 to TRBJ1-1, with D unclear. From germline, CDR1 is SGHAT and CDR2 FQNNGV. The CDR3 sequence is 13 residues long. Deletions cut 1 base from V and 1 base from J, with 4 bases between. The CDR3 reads CASSLARNTEAFF. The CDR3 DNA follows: TGTGCCAGCAGCTTAGCTAGGAACACTGAAGCTTTCTTT.

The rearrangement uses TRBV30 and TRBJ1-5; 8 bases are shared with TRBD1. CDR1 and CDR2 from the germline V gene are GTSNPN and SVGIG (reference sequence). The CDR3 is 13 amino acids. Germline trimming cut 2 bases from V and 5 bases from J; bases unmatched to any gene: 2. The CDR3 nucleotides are TGTGCCTGGAGTCAGGGGGCTGATCAGCCCCAGCATTTT. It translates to CAWSQGADQPQHF.

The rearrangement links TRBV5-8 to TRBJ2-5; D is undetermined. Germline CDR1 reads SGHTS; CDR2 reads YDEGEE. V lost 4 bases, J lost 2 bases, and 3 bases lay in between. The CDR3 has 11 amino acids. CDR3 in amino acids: CASSPQETQYF. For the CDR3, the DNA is TGTGCCAGCAGCCCTCAAGAGACCCAGTACTTC.

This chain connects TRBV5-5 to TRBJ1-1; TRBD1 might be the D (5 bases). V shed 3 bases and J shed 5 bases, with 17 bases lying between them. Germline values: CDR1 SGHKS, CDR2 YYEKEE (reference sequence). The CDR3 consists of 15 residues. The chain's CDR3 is CASSSRDGEGTEAFF. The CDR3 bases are TGTGCCAGCAGCTCAAGGGACGGGGAGGGGACTGAAGCTTTCTTT.

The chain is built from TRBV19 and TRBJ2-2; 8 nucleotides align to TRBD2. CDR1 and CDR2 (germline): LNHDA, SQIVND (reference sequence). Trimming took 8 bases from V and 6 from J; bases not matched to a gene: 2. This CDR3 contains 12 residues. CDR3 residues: CASEAGAGELFF. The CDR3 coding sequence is TGTGCCAGTGAAGCGGGGGCCGGGGAGCTGTTTTTT.

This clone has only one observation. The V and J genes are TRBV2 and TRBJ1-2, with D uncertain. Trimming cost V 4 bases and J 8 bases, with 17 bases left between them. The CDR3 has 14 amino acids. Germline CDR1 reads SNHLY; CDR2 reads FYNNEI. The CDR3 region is CASSVDSESGGYTF. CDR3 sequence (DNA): TGTGCCAGCAGTGTGGACTCGGAGTCTGGCGGCTACACCTTC. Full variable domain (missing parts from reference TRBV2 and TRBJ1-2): EPEVTQTPSHQVTQMGQEVILRCVPISNHLYFYWYRQILGQKVEFLVSFYNNEISEKSEIFDDQFSVERPDGSNFTLKIRSTKLEDSAMYFCASSVDSESGGYTFGSGTRLTVV.

The CDR3 DNA reads as TGTGCCAGTAGTAGCGGCAGGGGGCTACACACCGGGGAGCTGTTTTTT. Translation: CASSSGRGLHTGELFF. The rearrangement uses TRBV19 and TRBJ2-2; 8 positions match TRBD1. CDR3 length: 16 residues. J lost 3 bases, V lost 4 bases, and 7 bases had no gene match. In germline, CDR1 is LNHDA, CDR2 SQIVND (reference sequence).

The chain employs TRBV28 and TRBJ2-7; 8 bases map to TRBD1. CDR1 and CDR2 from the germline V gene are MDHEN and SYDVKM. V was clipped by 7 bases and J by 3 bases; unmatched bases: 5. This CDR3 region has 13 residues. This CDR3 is CASTSGTGYEQYF. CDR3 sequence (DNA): TGTGCCAGCACCTCCGGGACAGGCTACGAGCAGTACTTC.

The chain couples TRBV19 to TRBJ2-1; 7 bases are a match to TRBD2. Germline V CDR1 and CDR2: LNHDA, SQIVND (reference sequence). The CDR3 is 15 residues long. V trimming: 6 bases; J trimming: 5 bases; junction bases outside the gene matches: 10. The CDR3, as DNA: TGTGCCAGTAGGACGGTCTCGGGGGGAGACAATGAGCAGTTCTTC. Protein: CASRTVSGGDNEQFF.

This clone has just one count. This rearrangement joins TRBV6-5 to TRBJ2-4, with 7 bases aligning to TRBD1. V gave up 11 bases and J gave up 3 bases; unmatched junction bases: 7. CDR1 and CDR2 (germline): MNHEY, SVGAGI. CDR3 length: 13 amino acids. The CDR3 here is CAGNGDSKNIQYF. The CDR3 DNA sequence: TGTGCCGGGAATGGGGACAGCAAAAACATTCAGTACTTC.

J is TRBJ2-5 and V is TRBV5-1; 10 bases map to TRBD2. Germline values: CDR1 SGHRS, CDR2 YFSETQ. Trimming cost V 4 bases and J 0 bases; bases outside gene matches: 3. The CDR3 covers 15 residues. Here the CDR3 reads CASSVAGGNQETQYF. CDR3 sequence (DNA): TGCGCCAGCAGCGTAGCGGGGGGAAACCAAGAGACCCAGTACTTC.

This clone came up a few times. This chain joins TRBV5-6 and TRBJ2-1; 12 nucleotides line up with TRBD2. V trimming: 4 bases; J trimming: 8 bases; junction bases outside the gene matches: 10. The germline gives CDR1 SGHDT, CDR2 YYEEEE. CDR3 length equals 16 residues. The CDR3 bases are TGTGCCAGCAGCCCCAGCCTAGCGGGGGGGAACGATGAGCAGTTCTTC. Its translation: CASSPSLAGGNDEQFF.

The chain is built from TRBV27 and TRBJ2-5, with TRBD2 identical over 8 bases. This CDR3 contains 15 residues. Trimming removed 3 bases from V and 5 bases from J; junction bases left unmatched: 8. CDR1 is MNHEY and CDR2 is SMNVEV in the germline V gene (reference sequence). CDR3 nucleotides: TGTGCCAGCAGTTTGGACGGGAGGGGGGGGGAGACCCAGTACTTC. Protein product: CASSLDGRGGETQYF.

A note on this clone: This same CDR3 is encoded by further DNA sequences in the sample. The CDR3 nucleotides read TGTGCCAGCAGTTTATCAGGGGGCAATCAGCCCCAGCATTTT. It encodes CASSLSGGNQPQHF. V and J are TRBV28 and TRBJ1-5; possibly TRBD1 for D (6 bases). Germline CDR1 is MDHEN and CDR2 is SYDVKM. The CDR3 has 14 amino acids. The ends were cut back, 1 base at V and 2 bases at J, with 6 bases in the middle.

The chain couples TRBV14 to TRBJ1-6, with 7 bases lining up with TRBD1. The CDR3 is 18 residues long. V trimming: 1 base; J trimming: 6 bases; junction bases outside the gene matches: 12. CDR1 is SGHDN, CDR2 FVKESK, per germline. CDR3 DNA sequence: TGTGCCAGCAGCCAAGGGCGAAGCAGGGGGATTCTTAATTCACCCCTCCACTTT. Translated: CASSQGRSRGILNSPLHF.

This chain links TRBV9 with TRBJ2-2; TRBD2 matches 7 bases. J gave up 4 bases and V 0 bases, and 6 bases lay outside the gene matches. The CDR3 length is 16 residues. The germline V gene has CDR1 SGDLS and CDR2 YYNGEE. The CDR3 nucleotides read TGTGCCAGCAGCGTAGTCGGGAGGTCCCCCACCGGGGAGCTGTTTTTT. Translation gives CASSVVGRSPTGELFF.

The CDR3: CASSFPGLAGEVEQFF. CDR3 coding DNA: TGTGCCAGCAGCTTCCCGGGACTAGCGGGAGAAGTTGAGCAGTTCTTC. This chain joins TRBV7-6 and TRBJ2-1, with TRBD2 matching over 14 bases. The CDR3 spans 16 residues. From germline, CDR1 is SGHVS and CDR2 FNYEAQ. V was pared by 3 bases and J by 9 bases, with 7 bases of the junction left unmatched. Complete variable domain (other parts from reference TRBV7-6 and TRBJ2-1): GAGVSQSPRYKVTKRGQDVALRCDPISGHVSLYWYRQALGQGPEFLTYFNYEAQQDKSGLPNDRFSAERPEGSISTLTIQRTEQRDSAMYRCASSFPGLAGEVEQFFGPGTRLTVL.

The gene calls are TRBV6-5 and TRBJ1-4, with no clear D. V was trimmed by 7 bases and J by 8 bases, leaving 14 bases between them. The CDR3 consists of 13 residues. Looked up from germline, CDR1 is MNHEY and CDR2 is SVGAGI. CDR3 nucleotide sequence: TGTGCCAGCAACCCCAAGAGTGAGGAAAAACTGTTTTTT. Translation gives CASNPKSEEKLFF.

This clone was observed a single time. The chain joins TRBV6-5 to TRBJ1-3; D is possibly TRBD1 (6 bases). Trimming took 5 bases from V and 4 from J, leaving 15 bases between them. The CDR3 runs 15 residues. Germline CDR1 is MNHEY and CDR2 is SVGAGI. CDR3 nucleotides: TGTGCCAGCAGTCCCCACAGGGCTTCAGGAAACACCATATATTTT. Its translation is CASSPHRASGNTIYF.

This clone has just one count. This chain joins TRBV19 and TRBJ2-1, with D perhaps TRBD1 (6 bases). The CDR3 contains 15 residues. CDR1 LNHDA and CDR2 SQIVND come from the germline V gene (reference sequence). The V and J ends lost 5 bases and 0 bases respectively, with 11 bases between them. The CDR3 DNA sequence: TGTGCCAGTAGTGAGGGGGATCGCTCCTACAATGAGCAGTTCTTC. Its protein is CASSEGDRSYNEQFF.

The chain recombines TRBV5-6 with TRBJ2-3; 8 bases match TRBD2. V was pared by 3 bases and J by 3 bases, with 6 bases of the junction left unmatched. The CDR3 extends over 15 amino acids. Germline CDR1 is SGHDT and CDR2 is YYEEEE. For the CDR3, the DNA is TGTGCCAGCAGCTCCGGGGGGGCCCGGACAGATACGCAGTATTTT. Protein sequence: CASSSGGARTDTQYF.